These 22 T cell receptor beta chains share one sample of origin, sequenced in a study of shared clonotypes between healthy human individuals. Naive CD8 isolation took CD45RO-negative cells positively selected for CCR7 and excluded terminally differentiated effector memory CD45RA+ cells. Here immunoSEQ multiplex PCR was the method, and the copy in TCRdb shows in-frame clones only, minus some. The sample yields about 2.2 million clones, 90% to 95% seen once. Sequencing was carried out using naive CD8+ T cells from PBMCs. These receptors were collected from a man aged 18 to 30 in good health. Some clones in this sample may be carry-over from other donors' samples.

Here the CDR3 reads CASSSPGASEAFF. Here the CDR3 DNA reads TGTGCCAGCAGCTCGCCGGGCGCCTCTGAAGCTTTCTTT. The V call is TRBV28, the J call TRBJ1-1; D is ambiguous. The CDR3 has 13 amino acids. With 6 bases removed from V and 6 bases from J, the gap between germline ends came to 14 bases. Germline values: CDR1 MDHEN, CDR2 SYDVKM.

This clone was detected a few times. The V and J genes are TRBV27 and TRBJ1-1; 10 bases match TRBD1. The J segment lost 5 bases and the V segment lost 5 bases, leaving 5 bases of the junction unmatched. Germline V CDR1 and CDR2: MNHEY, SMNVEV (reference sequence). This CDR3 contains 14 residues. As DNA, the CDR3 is TGTGCCAGCAGTCCCCGGGACAGGGGAACTGAAGCTTTCTTT. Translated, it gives CASSPRDRGTEAFF.

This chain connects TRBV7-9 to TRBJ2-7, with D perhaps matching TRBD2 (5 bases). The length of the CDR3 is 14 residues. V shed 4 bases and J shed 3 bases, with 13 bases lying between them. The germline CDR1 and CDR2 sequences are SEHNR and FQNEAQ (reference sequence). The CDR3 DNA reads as TGTGCCAGCAGCTACTCCGGGAATAACTACGAGCAGTACTTC. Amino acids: CASSYSGNNYEQYF. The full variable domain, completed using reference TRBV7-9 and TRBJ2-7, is DTGVSQNPRHKITKRGQNVTFRCDPISEHNRLYWYRQTLGQGPEFLTYFQNEAQLEKSRLLSDRFSAERPKGSFSTLEIQRTEQGDSAMYLCASSYSGNNYEQYFGPGTRLTVT.

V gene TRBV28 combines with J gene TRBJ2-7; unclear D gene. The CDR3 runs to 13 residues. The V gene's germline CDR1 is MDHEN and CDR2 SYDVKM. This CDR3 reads CAVLVRSSYEQYF. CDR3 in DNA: TGTGCAGTGCTAGTCAGAAGCTCCTACGAGCAGTACTTC.

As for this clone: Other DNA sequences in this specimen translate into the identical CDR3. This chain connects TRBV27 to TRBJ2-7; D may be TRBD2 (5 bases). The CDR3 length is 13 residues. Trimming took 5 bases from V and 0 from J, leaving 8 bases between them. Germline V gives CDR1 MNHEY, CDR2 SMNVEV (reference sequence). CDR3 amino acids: CASSAGPSYEQYF. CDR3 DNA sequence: TGTGCCAGCAGTGCGGGCCCCTCCTACGAGCAGTACTTC.

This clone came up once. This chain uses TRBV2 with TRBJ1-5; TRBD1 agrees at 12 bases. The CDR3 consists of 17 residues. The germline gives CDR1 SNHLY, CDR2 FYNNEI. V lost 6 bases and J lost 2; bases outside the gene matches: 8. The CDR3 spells CASSPPGQGAGNQPQHF. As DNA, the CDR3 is TGTGCCAGCAGCCCCCCGGGACAGGGGGCAGGCAATCAGCCCCAGCATTTT.

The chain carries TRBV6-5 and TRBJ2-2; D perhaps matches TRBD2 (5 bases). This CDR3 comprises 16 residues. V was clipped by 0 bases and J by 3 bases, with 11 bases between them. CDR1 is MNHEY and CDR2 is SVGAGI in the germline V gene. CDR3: CASSYSTGEHTGELFF. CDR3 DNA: TGTGCCAGCAGTTACTCGACCGGGGAGCACACCGGGGAGCTGTTTTTT.

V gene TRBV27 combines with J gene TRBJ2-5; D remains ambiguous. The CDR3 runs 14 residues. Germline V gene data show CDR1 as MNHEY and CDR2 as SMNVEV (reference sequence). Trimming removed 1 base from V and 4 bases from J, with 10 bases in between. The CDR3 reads CASSLWVEPETQYF. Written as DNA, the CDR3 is TGTGCCAGCAGTTTATGGGTAGAGCCAGAGACCCAGTACTTC.

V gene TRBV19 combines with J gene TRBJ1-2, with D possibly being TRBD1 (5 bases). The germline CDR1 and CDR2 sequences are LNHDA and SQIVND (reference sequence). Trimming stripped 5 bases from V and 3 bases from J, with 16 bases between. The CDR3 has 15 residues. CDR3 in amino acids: CASSGMGRQYYGYTF. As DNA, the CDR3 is TGTGCCAGTAGTGGGATGGGACGGCAGTACTATGGCTACACCTTC.

CDR3 in amino acids: CASSQERGVSSYEQYF. In DNA, the CDR3 is TGCGCCAGCAGCCAAGAGAGGGGCGTAAGCTCCTACGAGCAGTACTTC. The J gene is TRBJ2-7, the V gene TRBV4-1; D may match TRBD1 or TRBD2 (5 bases each). The CDR3 has 16 amino acids. Germline-derived CDR1 and CDR2 are MGHRA and YSYEKL. V dropped 0 bases and J dropped 0 bases, with 12 bases sitting between them.

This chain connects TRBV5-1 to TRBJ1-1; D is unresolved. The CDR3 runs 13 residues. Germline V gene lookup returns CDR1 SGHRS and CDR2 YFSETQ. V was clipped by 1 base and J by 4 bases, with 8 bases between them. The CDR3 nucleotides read TGCGCCAGCAGCTTGACGGTGGGCACTGAAGCTTTCTTT. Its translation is CASSLTVGTEAFF.

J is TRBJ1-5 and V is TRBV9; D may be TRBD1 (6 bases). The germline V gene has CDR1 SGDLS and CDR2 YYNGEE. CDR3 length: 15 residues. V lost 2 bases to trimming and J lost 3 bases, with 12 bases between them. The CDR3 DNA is TGTGCCAGCAGCGTTAGCCGGGACAACAATCAGCCCCAGCATTTT. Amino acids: CASSVSRDNNQPQHF.

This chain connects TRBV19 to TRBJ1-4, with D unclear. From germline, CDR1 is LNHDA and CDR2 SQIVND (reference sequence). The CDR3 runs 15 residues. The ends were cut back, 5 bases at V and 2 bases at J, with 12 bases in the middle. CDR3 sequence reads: CASSPFRGTNEKLFF. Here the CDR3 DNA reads TGTGCCAGTAGTCCCTTCCGAGGGACTAATGAAAAACTGTTTTTT.

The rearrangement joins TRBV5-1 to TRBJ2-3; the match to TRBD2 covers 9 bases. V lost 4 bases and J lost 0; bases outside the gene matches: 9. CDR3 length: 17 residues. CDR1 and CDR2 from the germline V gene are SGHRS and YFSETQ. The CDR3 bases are TGCGCCAGCAGCCCTATCTTTACTAGCGGGAGCACAGATACGCAGTATTTT. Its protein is CASSPIFTSGSTDTQYF.

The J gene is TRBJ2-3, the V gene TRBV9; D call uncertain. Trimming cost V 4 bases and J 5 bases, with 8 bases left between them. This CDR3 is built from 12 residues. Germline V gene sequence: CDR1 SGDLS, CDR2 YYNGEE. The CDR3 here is CASSTSGDTQYF. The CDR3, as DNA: TGTGCCAGCAGCACCTCGGGAGATACGCAGTATTTT.

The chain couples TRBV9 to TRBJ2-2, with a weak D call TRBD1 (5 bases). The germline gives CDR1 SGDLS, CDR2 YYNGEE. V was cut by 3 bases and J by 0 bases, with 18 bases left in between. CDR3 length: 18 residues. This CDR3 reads CASSDPWGLSPNTGELFF. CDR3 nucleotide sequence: TGTGCCAGCAGCGACCCGTGGGGCCTCTCTCCGAACACCGGGGAGCTGTTTTTT.

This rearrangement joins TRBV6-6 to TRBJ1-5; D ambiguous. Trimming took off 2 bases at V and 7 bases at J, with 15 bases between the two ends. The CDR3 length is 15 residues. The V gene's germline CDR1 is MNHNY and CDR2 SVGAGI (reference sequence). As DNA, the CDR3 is TGTGCCAGCAGTTACGAGGACCCCTCGGTACAGCCCCAGCATTTT. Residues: CASSYEDPSVQPQHF.

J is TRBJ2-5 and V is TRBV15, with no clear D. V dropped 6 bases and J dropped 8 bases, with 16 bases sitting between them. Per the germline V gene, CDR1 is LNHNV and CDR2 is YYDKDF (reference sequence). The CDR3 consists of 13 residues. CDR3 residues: CATSSSARITQYF. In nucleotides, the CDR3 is TGTGCCACCAGTAGTTCCGCCAGGATAACCCAGTACTTC.

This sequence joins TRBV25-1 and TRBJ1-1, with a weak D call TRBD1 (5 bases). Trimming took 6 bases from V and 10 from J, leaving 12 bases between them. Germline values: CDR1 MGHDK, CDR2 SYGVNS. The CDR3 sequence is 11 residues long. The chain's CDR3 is CASRTGGIAFF. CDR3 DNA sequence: TGTGCCAGCAGGACCGGGGGTATAGCTTTCTTT.

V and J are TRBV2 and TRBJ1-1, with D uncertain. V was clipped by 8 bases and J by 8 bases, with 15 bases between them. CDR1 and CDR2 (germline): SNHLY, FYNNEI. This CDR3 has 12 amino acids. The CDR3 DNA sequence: TGTGCCAGCGGTAACCTCCCGGACGAAGCTTTCTTT. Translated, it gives CASGNLPDEAFF. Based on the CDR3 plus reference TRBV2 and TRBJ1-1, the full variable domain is EPEVTQTPSHQVTQMGQEVILRCVPISNHLYFYWYRQILGQKVEFLVSFYNNEISEKSEIFDDQFSVERPDGSNFTLKIRSTKLEDSAMYFCASGNLPDEAFFGQGTRLTVV.

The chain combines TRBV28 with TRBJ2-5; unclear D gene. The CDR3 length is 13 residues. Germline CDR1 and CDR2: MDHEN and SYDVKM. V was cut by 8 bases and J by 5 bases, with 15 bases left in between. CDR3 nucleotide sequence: TGTGCCAGCCTTGGGGAAGGGTGGGAGACCCAGTACTTC. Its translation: CASLGEGWETQYF.

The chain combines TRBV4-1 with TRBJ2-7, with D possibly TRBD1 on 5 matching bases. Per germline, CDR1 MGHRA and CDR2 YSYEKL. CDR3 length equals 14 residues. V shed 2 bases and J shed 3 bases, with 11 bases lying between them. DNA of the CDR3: TGCGCCAGCAGCCAAATAGGGGTCGGCTACGAGCAGTACTTC. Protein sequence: CASSQIGVGYEQYF.